This T cell receptor beta chain is from a study of PD-1 blockade in classical Hodgkin lymphoma. Study background: Patients had nivolumab dosed at 3 mg/kg, delivered intravenously every 2 weeks. General study points: Those achieving complete response showed baseline diversity like newly diagnosed patients.

Following autologous stem cell transplantation, relapse occurred in every patient, and exposure to brentuximab vedotin varied. Remarks on this clone: Its antigen is still unknown.

The V segment lost 2 bases and the J segment 1 base; nucleotides outside the gene matches: 3. Germline V gene data show CDR1 as MNHEY and CDR2 as SVGAGI. The CDR3 spans 15 residues. The data were produced by immunoSEQ multiplex PCR, yet TCRdb's version contains in-frame clones alone and is incomplete. The data show about 28,000 clones, roughly 85% seen once. The TCR sequence derives from a human donor with classical Hodgkin lymphoma. This sample comprised peripheral blood mononuclear cells (PBMCs), obtained before the second cycle of nivolumab. V is TRBV6-5 and J is TRBJ2-3, with 7 bases lining up with TRBD1. The CDR3 sequence is CASSYGQARTDTQYF. Here the CDR3 DNA reads TGTGCCAGCAGTTACGGACAGGCACGCACAGATACGCAGTATTTT.